This TCR beta chain was identified in a study of PD-1 blockade in classical Hodgkin lymphoma. Generated by immunoSEQ multiplex PCR, the TCRdb table keeps only in-frame clones and is missing some. The sample lists tens of thousands of clones, roughly four fifths occurring once. All patients experienced relapse after autologous stem cell transplantation, and brentuximab vedotin exposure was variable. The CDR3 consists of 15 residues. Germline loops: CDR1 MGHRA, CDR2 YSYEKL. The V and J ends lost 4 bases and 3 bases, in that order; junction bases with no gene match: 7. The sample was peripheral blood mononuclear cells (PBMCs), taken before the second cycle of nivolumab. The sequence was collected from a human donor with classical Hodgkin lymphoma. The chain joins TRBV4-1 to TRBJ1-2, with 8 bases lining up with TRBD1. DNA of the CDR3: TGCGCCAGCAGCCCTTCAGGGGGCGCGGACTATGGCTACACCTTC. This translates into CASSPSGGADYGYTF.